This TCR beta chain was documented in a study of Graves' ophthalmopathy and Graves' hyperthyroidism. Findings and caveats of the study: Among thyroid clonotypes expanded above 0.001 frequency, most also appeared in blood. Ophthalmopathy progression was predicted with about 67% sensitivity and approximately 79% specificity.

The V gene's germline CDR1 is SEHNR and CDR2 FQNEAQ (reference sequence). The CDR3 length is 12 residues. Trimming removed 1 base from V and 11 bases from J, with 9 bases in between. RNA transcripts provided the template for amplifying TCR beta CDR3 regions. The workflow started with a first-round RT-PCR run with HTBI primers and then moved on to a second-round multiplex PCR. TCRdb reprocessed the multiplex PCR reads with MiXCR, giving one entry per CDR3 protein. The table records 400,000 to 500,000 distinct CDR3 sequences, 20% to 25% of them present only once. At least ten counts were recorded for this clonotype. The antigen is not known.

Sequenced: peripheral blood. V is TRBV7-9 and J is TRBJ1-5; D gene ambiguous. The TCR was taken from a woman in her late teens or twenties with stable Graves' hyperthyroidism. CDR3 protein: CASSLDRGTQHF. CDR3 DNA sequence: TGTGCCAGCAGCTTAGACAGAGGAACCCAGCATTTT.